The 3 T cell receptor beta chains given below trace back to one sample, sequenced in a study of blood T cell repertoires in COVID-19. The assay was immunoSEQ multiplex PCR, and TCRdb's table has in-frame clones only and misses some. The table includes 130,000 or so clones, 81% detected once. Input material: peripheral blood. The receptors stem from an older woman with active or convalescent COVID-19.

The chain combines TRBV5-4 with TRBJ2-1, with TRBD2 identical over 7 bases. J lost 0 bases, V lost 4 bases, and 4 bases had no gene match. This CDR3 spans 15 amino acids. Looked up from germline, CDR1 is SGHNT and CDR2 is YYREEE (reference sequence). CDR3 DNA: TGTGCCAGCAGCCCAACGGGAGGCTCCTACAATGAGCAGTTCTTC. Amino acids: CASSPTGGSYNEQFF.

The chain recombines TRBV19 with TRBJ2-3; maybe TRBD2 (5 bases). Germline CDR1 and CDR2: LNHDA and SQIVND (reference sequence). Trimming pared 3 bases from V and 2 bases from J, leaving 18 bases between. The CDR3 consists of 17 residues. CDR3 DNA: TGTGCCAGTAGTATGCCCAACGCAGGACTCCTCACAGATACGCAGTATTTT. Amino acids: CASSMPNAGLLTDTQYF.

The chain couples TRBV5-6 to TRBJ2-5, with 11 bases that match TRBD2. Germline CDR1 is SGHDT and CDR2 is YYEEEE. V gave up 4 bases and J gave up 4 bases; unmatched junction bases: 9. This CDR3 is 16 amino acids long. CDR3 in amino acids: CASSNSGGAGGETQYF. The CDR3 nucleotides read TGTGCCAGCAGCAATAGCGGGGGGGCCGGAGGAGAGACCCAGTACTTC.